This T cell receptor beta chain was observed in a study of blood T cells in healthy people across ages. General study points: Since the PBMCs were unsorted, naive and antigen-experienced cells could not be conclusively compared. Diversity estimated from one million T cells was considered an underestimate.

Trimming removed 1 base from V and 0 bases from J, with 10 bases in between. The CDR3 sequence is 17 residues long. Worth noting for this clonotype: Its specificity is not known.

The donors, healthy Caucasians from Russia, were aged roughly 6 to 90. For the second PCR, which ran for roughly 6 to 12 cycles, a sample-barcoded 5' primer and a J-beta primer mix were used. TCRdb independently ran MiXCR on the 5' RACE reads; one entry per CDR3 protein. The table lists 1.5 million to 2 million distinct CDR3 sequences, around half of them singletons. The chain couples TRBV12-3 or TRBV12-4 to TRBJ2-6; D gene unclear. Sample: blood. This sequence originates from a woman aged 35 to 49 in good health. DNA of the CDR3: TGTGCCAGCAGTTTAGGGTCCCTGACCTCTGGGGCCAACGTCCTGACTTTC. This sequence encodes CASSLGSLTSGANVLTF.